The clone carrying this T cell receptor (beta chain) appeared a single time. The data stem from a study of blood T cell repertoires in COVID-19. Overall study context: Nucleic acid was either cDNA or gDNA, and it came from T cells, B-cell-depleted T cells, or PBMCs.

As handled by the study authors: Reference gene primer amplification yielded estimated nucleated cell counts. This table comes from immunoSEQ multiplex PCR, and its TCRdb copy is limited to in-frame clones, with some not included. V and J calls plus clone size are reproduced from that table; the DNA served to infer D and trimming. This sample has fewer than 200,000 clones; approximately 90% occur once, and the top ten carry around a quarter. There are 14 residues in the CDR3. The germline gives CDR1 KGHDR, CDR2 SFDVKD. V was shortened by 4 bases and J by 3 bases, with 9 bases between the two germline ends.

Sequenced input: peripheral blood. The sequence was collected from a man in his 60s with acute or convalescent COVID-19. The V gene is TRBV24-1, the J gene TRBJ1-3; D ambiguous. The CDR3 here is CATSDSGGGNTIYF. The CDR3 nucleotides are TGTGCCACCAGTGACAGTGGTGGTGGAAACACCATATATTTT.